The rows below give T cell receptor beta chains drawn from one sample of a study of blood T cell repertoires in COVID-19. Assay: immunoSEQ multiplex PCR; the TCRdb copy retains only in-frame clones and omits some. The top ten hold approximately 25% of the sample, which has 120,000 or so clones, about 80% seen once. Sequencing was carried out using peripheral blood. The receptors stem from a human donor in a cohort sampled during active COVID-19. The CDR3 runs from the conserved cysteine through the conserved F or W. Fields, in order: clone size, D gene, V gene, J gene, CDR3 DNA, CDR3 protein. D genes are given only for firm matches. Clone size is not always given. Where it is, it says once, few, many or a class for expanded clones.

-	-	TRBV27	TRBJ2-1	TGTGCCAGCAGTTTATACTTAGCCCTATACAATGAGCAGTTCTTC	CASSLYLALYNEQFF
many	-	TRBV5-1	TRBJ1-1	TGCGCCAGCAGCTTGGTCGATAGCACTGAAGCTTTCTTT	CASSLVDSTEAFF
few	-	TRBV2	TRBJ1-3	TGTGCCAGCAATTCCAGGGGCTCTGGAAACACCATATATTTT	CASNSRGSGNTIYF
once	TRBD2	TRBV4-1	TRBJ2-1	TGCGCCAGCAGCCAAGATCTTCTAGCGGGAGGCCGCGGGAATGAGCAGTTCTTC	CASSQDLLAGGRGNEQFF
-	-	TRBV7-9	TRBJ2-7	TGTGCCAGCAGCCTCTCGAGGGACGAGCAGTACTTC	CASSLSRDEQYF
-	TRBD1	TRBV5-1	TRBJ2-6	TGCGCCAGCAGCTCGGGACAGGCCTTCTCTGGGGCCAACGTCCTGACTTTC	CASSSGQAFSGANVLTF
-	TRBD1	TRBV28	TRBJ1-2	TGTGCCAGCAAACCCCCGGGACAGAGAAATGGCTACACCTTC	CASKPPGQRNGYTF
-	TRBD1	TRBV4-2	TRBJ2-2	TGTGCCAGCAGCCGGACAGGGAACGGCGGGGAGCTGTTTTTT	CASSRTGNGGELFF
-	-	TRBV27	TRBJ2-7	TGTGCCAGCAGTGCGAGGCGTGCGGGATTTTACGAGCAGTACTTC	CASSARRAGFYEQYF
-	-	TRBV14	TRBJ1-2	TGTGCCAGCAGCCAAGAGTTGTCTCTGGGGGCAGACTATGGCTACACCTTC	CASSQELSLGADYGYTF
-	-	TRBV12-3/TRBV12-4	TRBJ1-1	TGTGCCAGCAGCCGCGAACCAAACACTGAAGCTTTCTTT	CASSREPNTEAFF
-	-	TRBV4-1	TRBJ1-2	TGCGCCAGCAGCCATGTCGGTCGCTCCCACTATGGCTACACCTTC	CASSHVGRSHYGYTF
once	-	TRBV4-1	TRBJ1-2	TGCGCCAGCAGCCAAGGTTACAGCAGCAACTATGGCTACACCTTC	CASSQGYSSNYGYTF
-	-	TRBV11-2	TRBJ2-5	TGTGCCAGCAGCCCGTTTGGCCTGTTAAGGACCCAGTACTTC	CASSPFGLLRTQYF